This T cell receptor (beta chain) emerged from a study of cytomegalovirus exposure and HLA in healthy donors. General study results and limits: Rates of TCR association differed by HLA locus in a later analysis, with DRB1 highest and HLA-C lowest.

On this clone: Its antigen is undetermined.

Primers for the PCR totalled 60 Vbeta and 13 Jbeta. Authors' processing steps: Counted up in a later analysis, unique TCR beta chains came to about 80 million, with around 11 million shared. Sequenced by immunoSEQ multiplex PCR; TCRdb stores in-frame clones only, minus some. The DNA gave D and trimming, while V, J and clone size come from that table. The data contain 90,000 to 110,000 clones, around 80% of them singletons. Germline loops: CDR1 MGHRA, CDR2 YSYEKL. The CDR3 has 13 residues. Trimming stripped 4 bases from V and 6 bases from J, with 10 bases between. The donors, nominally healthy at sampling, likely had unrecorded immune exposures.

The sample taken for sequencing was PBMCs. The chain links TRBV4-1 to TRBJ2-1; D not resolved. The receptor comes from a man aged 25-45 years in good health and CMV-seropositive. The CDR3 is CASSLLGRNEQFF. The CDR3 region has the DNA TGCGCCAGCAGCCTCCTCGGTCGCAATGAGCAGTTCTTC.